These T cell receptor beta chains were read from a single sample in a study of T cells in Graves' hyperthyroidism and ophthalmopathy. Each CDR3 protein gets one entry after TCRdb re-called the multiplex PCR reads with MiXCR. The sample consists of around 690,000 distinct CDR3 sequences, about 18% of them appearing once. The sequencing input was blood. The receptors here all came from a man over 45 with Graves' hyperthyroidism. CDR3s include the opening cysteine and the closing phenylalanine or tryptophan. D genes are given only for firm matches. Clone size is not always given. Where it is, it says once, few, many or a class for expanded clones.

D gene,J gene,clone size,V gene,CDR3 DNA,CDR3 protein
TRBD2,TRBJ2-1,-,TRBV7-2,TGTGCCAGCAGCTTAGAGGGACTAGCGGGGTCGCAGTTCTTC,CASSLEGLAGSQFF
-,TRBJ2-1,many,TRBV7-2,TGTGCCAGCAACAAAGCGGGCATTGCCTACAATGAGCAGTTCTTC,CASNKAGIAYNEQFF
-,TRBJ2-5,many,TRBV20-1,TGCAGTGCTAGAGATCTTAGGAGAGCTCAAGAGACCCAGTACTTC,CSARDLRRAQETQYF
TRBD1,TRBJ1-3,few,TRBV12-3/TRBV12-4,TGTGCCAGCAGACCGCGGACAGGGTCTGGAAACACCATATATTTT,CASRPRTGSGNTIYF
TRBD1,TRBJ2-7,few,TRBV29-1,TGCAGCGTTCAACAGGGGGCCCAGGGCTACGAGCAGTACTTC,CSVQQGAQGYEQYF
TRBD1,TRBJ1-6,many,TRBV2,TGTGCCAGCAGTGAGAGGGGGCCCTTCGATAATTCACCCCTCCACTTT,CASSERGPFDNSPLHF
-,TRBJ2-2,many,TRBV28,TGTGCCAGCAGTTTCGCCCTCAACCTATTGAACACCGGGGAGCTGTTTTTT,CASSFALNLLNTGELFF
-,TRBJ1-4,many,TRBV18,TGTGCCAGCTCACCAGAAAGCCTTGGAAAACTGTTTTTT,CASSPESLGKLFF
TRBD2,TRBJ2-1,many,TRBV20-1,TGCAGTGCTAGAGACCCCGGTGGGGGGGACGGCGAGCAGTTCTTC,CSARDPGGGDGEQFF
-,TRBJ1-5,once,TRBV4-1,TGCGCCAGCAGCCAAGGGGCACAGCTCAATCAGCCCCAGCATTTT,CASSQGAQLNQPQHF
-,TRBJ1-5,many,TRBV20-1,TGCAGTGCTAGGCGGCCCAATCAGCCCCAGCATTTT,CSARRPNQPQHF
-,TRBJ2-7,-,TRBV5-1,TGCGCCAGCAGCCCATCTTTCGAGCAGTACTTC,CASSPSFEQYF
-,TRBJ1-4,many,TRBV7-2,TGTGCCAGCAGCTTACTCGGGACTGAGAATGAAAAACTGTTTTTT,CASSLLGTENEKLFF
TRBD2,TRBJ2-1,many,TRBV11-2,TGTGCCAGCAGCCGAGCGGGAGGGCAATACAATGAGCAGTTCTTC,CASSRAGGQYNEQFF
-,TRBJ2-7,many,TRBV28,TGTGCCACCCACGGGGCAGCCAGCCTTTACGAGCAGTACTTC,CATHGAASLYEQYF
-,TRBJ1-4,-,TRBV9,TGTGCCAGCAGCGTAGGAGTTGCAACTAATGAAAAACTGTTTTTT,CASSVGVATNEKLFF
TRBD1,TRBJ2-3,many,TRBV28,TGTGCCAGCAGTCCGACTGACAGGGTTGCAGATACGCAGTATTTT,CASSPTDRVADTQYF
TRBD2,TRBJ2-1,few,TRBV9,TGTGCCAGCAGCGTAGCTGGAGCGGGAGGGTACAATGAGCAGTTCTTC,CASSVAGAGGYNEQFF
-,TRBJ1-1,many,TRBV15,TGTGCCACCAGCTGGGACGTGAACACTGAAGCTTTCTTT,CATSWDVNTEAFF
TRBD1,TRBJ1-5,few,TRBV24-1,TGTGCCACCAGTGATCCTCCCGGACAGGGGGCCAATCAGCCCCAGCATTTT,CATSDPPGQGANQPQHF
-,TRBJ1-5,few,TRBV28,TGTGCCAGCAGTATGGCCGGGACACCGAGTAATCAGCCCCAGCATTTT,CASSMAGTPSNQPQHF
-,TRBJ1-1,few,TRBV5-1,TGCGCCAGCAGCCCTCGGGGCCAAGGAACTGAAGCTTTCTTT,CASSPRGQGTEAFF
TRBD2,TRBJ2-3,-,TRBV5-6,TGTGCCAGCAGCATATTTACTAGCGGGAGGCGGACAGATACGCAGTATTTT,CASSIFTSGRRTDTQYF
-,TRBJ1-1,few,TRBV6-1,TGTGCCAGCATGAGAGGGGCCCAAAGGAACACTGAAGCTTTCTTT,CASMRGAQRNTEAFF
-,TRBJ2-7,-,TRBV6-5,TGTGCCAGCAGTTACTCACAGGACTTCCCCTACGAGCAGTACTTC,CASSYSQDFPYEQYF
-,TRBJ1-4,few,TRBV2,TGTGCCAGCAGTGGGCCCGCAGGGGACGATGAAAAACTGTTTTTT,CASSGPAGDDEKLFF
TRBD2,TRBJ2-1,-,TRBV12-3/TRBV12-4,TGTGCCAGCAGTTTAAGCGTGGGGGGGTCCTACAATGAGCAGTTCTTC,CASSLSVGGSYNEQFF
-,TRBJ2-3,-,TRBV29-1,TGCAGCGTTGATAGTGGACAGCTAACAGATACGCAGTATTTT,CSVDSGQLTDTQYF
-,TRBJ1-1,many,TRBV2,TGTGCCAGCAGTGCTGAACGGATGAACACTGAAGCTTTCTTT,CASSAERMNTEAFF
-,TRBJ1-6,-,TRBV25-1,TGTGCCAGCAGTGAACGAACGGCCACTAATTCACCCCTCCACTTT,CASSERTATNSPLHF
-,TRBJ2-7,many,TRBV20-1,TGCAGTGCTCGAGGGGGGGCCTCCTACGAGCAGTACTTC,CSARGGASYEQYF
-,TRBJ2-2,-,TRBV28,TGTGCCAGCAGTTTATCTGGGGGCTCCGGGGAGCTGGTTTTT,CASSLSGGSGELVF